This TCR beta chain is drawn from a study of blood T cell repertoires in COVID-19. About the research overall: The origin of the acute and convalescent COVID-19 samples was the United States, Italy and Spain. The analysed material was cDNA or gDNA that came from T cells, B-cell-depleted T cells, or PBMCs.

Participants reported their clinical history, and cohort assignment relied on those reports. The table came from immunoSEQ multiplex PCR; TCRdb's copy has only in-frame clones and leaves some out. The table shows 300,000 to 500,000 clones, with 70% to 90% occurring only once. The CDR3 runs 17 residues. V trimming: 3 bases; J trimming: 4 bases; junction bases outside the gene matches: 9. Germline V gene lookup returns CDR1 KGHDR and CDR2 SFDVKD. The source is a woman younger than 45 with acute COVID-19. The sample consisted of PBMCs or T cells enriched from blood (not recorded which). The J gene is TRBJ2-1, the V gene TRBV24-1; 9 nucleotides line up with TRBD1. The CDR3: CATSDTLRDRAYNEQFF. The CDR3, as DNA: TGTGCCACCAGTGATACCCTCCGGGACAGGGCGTACAATGAGCAGTTCTTC.